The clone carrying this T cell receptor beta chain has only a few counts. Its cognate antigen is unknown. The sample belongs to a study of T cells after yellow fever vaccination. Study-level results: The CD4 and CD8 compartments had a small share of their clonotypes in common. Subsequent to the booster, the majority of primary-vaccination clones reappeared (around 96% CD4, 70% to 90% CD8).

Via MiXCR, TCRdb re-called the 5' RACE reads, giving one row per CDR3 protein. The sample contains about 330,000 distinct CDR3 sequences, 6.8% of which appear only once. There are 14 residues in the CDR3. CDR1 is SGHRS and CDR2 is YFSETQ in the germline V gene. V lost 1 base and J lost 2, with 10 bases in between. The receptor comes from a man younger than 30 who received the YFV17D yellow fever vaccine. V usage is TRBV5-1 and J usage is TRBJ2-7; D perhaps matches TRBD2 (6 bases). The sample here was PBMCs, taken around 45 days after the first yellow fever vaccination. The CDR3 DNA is TGCGCCAGCAGCTTGTTGGGACTCACCTACGAGCAGTACTTC. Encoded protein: CASSLLGLTYEQYF.